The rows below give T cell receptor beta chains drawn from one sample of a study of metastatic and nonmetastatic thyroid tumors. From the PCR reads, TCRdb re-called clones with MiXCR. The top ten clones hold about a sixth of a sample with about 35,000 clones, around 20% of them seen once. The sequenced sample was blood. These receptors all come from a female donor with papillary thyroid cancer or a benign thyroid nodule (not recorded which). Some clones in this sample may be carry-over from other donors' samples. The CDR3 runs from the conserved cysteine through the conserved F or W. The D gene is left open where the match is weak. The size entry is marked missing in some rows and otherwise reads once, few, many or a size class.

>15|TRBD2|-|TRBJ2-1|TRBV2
CASSLQRGSYNEQFF
TGTGCCAGTAGTTTACAGCGGGGCTCCTACAATGAGCAGTTCTTC
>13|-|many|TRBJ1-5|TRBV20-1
CSASRDTNQPQHF
TGCAGTGCTAGCCGGGACACCAATCAGCCCCAGCATTTT
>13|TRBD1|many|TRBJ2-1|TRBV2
CASSRDRPNEQFF
TGTGCCAGCTCGCGGGACAGGCCCAATGAGCAGTTCTTC
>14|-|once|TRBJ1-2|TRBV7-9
CASSLEDRPYGYTF
TGTGCCAGCAGCTTAGAGGACAGACCCTATGGCTACACCTTC
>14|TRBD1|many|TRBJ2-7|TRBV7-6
CASSVQGASYEQYF
TGTGCCAGCAGCGTACAGGGGGCTTCCTACGAGCAGTACTTC
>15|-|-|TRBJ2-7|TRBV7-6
CASSQVGTGTYEQYF
TGTGCCAGCAGCCAAGTAGGAACAGGGACCTACGAGCAGTACTTC
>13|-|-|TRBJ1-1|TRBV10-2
CASSQVLNTEAFF
TGCGCCAGCAGTCAGGTCCTGAACACTGAAGCTTTCTTT
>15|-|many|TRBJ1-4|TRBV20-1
CSARTQDTTNEKLFF
TGCAGTGCCAGAACACAGGATACAACTAATGAAAAACTGTTTTTT
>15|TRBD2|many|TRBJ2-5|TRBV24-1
CATSDLASGRETQYF
TGTGCCACCAGTGATCTAGCTAGCGGGAGAGAGACCCAGTACTTC
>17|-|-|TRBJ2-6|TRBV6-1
CASSEFAGSSGANVLTF
TGTGCCAGCAGTGAATTCGCAGGGAGCTCTGGGGCCAACGTCCTGACTTTC
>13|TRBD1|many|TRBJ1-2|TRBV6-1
CASNSRTGDGYTF
TGTGCCAGCAATTCTCGGACAGGGGATGGCTACACCTTC
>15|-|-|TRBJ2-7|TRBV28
CASMGISPSPYEQYF
TGTGCCAGCATGGGAATTTCACCCTCCCCATACGAGCAGTACTTC
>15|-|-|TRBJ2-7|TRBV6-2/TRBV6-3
CASRRWESFSYEQYF
TGTGCCAGCCGACGCTGGGAATCATTCTCCTACGAGCAGTACTTC
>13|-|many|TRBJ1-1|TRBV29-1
CSSHQGGGTEAFF
TGCAGCTCACATCAGGGCGGGGGAACTGAAGCTTTCTTT
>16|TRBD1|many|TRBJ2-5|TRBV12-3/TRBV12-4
CASSLGSTGGWETQYF
TGTGCCAGCAGTTTAGGGTCGACAGGGGGCTGGGAGACCCAGTACTTC
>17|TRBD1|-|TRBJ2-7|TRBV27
CASSFSGTGGTPYEQYF
TGTGCCAGCAGTTTTTCAGGGACAGGGGGCACCCCCTACGAGCAGTACTTC
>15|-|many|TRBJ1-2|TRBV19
CASSIRQGLTYGYTF
TGTGCCAGTAGTATTCGGCAGGGGCTGACCTATGGCTACACCTTC
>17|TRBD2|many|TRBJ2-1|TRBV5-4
CASSSTSGTRHYNEQFF
TGTGCCAGCAGCTCAACCTCCGGGACTAGACACTACAATGAGCAGTTCTTC
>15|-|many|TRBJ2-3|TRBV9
CASSQTSSTTDTQYF
TGTGCCAGCAGCCAGACTAGTTCCACCACAGATACGCAGTATTTT
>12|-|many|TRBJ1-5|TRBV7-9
CASSSGTHPQHF
TGTGCCAGCAGCTCCGGGACCCACCCCCAGCATTTT